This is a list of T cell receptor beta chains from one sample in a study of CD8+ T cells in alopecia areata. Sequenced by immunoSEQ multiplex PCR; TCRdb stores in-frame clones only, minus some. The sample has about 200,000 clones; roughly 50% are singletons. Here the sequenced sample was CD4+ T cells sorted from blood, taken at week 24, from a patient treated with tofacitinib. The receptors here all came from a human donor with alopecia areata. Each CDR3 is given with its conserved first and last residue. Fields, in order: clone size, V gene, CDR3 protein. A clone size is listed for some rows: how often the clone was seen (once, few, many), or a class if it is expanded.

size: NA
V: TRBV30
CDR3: CAWSPPGAGPYEQYF

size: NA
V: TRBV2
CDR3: CASRQNRVLRQPQHF

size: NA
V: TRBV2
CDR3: CASSELGTSISDTQYF

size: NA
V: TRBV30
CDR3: CAWMRTQASTDTQYF

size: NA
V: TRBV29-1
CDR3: CSVAGQGVGQPQHF

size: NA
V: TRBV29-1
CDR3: CSVRTGYEQYF

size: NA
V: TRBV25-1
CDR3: CASSESVLLNTEAFF

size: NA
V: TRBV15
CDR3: CATSGGWETQYF

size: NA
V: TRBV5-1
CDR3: CASSLWLAPTGELFF

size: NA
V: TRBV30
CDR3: CAWSARGAIEAFF

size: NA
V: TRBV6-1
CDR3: CASSELAGGNTIYF

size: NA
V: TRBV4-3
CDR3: CASSQDGPAGVADTQYF

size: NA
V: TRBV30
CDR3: CAWRKWAGGQETQYF

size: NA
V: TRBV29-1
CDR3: CSVGVQETQYF

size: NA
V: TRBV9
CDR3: CASSVWDSPILDEQFF

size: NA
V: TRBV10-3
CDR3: CAISQQGKTDTQYF

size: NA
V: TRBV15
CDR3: CATSRGLAIYEQYF

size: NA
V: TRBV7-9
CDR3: CASSRGTAEETQYF

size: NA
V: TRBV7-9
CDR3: CASSLGQINSPLHF

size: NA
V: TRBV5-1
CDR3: CASTQGESNYGYTF

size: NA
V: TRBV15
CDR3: CATSRDYRETQYF

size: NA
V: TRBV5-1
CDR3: CASSLQSSYNEQFF

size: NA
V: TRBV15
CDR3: CATSRDGRDQETQYF

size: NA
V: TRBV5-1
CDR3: CASRAGSGTDTQYF

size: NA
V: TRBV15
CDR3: CATTMAGTDIQYF

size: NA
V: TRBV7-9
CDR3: CASSSSTGAWGNQPQHF

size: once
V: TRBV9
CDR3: CASSVVGDFRAFF

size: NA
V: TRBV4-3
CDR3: CASSQELATVTYNEQFF

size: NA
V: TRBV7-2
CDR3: CASSLRGQPNQPQHF

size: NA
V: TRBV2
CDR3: CASSEFSSGTSEQYF

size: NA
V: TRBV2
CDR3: CASSEENQETQYF

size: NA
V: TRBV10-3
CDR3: CAISTSAKGQETQYF

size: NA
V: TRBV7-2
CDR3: CASSPSTGETQYF

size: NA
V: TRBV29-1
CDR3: CSVEDNGGRSTEAFF

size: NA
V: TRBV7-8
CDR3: CASSSRRGEGIQYF

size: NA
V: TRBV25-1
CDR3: CASSGTGLARETQYF

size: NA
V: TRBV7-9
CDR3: CASRRGDSYEQYF

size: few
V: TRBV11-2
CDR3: CASRPSADTQYF

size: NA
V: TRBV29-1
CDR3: CSVGREQGYGYTF

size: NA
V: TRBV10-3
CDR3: CAIKAVETQYF

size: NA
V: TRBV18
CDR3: CASSPLGQNTEAFF

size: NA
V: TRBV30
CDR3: CAWRVRDREMGGYTF

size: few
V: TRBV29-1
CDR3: CSVEAYRGEKLFF

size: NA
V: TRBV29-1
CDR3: CSVDSGQAKGEQFF

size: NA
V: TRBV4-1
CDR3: CASSQDPVSASGGADEQFF

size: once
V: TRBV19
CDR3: CASSPRLAGDNGQFF

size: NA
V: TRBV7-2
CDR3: CASSFLRGQGDIQYF

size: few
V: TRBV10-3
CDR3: CAISESTNEQYF

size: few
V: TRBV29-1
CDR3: CSVRTGKNIQYF

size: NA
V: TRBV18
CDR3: CASQPSVQGQFF

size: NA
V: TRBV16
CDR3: CASSQTGDNSPLHF

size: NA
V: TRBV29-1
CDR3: CSVELGYGYTF

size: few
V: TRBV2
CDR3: CASSDIAGNTEAFF

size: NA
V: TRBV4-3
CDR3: CASSRGDSPGETQYF

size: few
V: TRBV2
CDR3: CASSALAGGLQSSTDTQYF

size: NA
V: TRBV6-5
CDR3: CASRRDRDGGYTF

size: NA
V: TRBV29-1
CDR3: CSVDRGSTEAFF